The 26 T cell receptor beta chains reported below all come from one sample, sequenced in a study of cytomegalovirus exposure and HLA in healthy donors. The PCR ran on 60 Vbeta and 13 Jbeta primers. This table comes from immunoSEQ multiplex PCR, and its TCRdb copy is limited to in-frame clones, with some not included. The table lists 130,000 or so clones, about 75% of them singletons, with roughly 3% in the top ten. Sequences were obtained from PBMCs. Receptor source: a woman aged 40 to 49 in good health and CMV-seropositive.

The J gene is TRBJ1-4, the V gene TRBV19, with a possible D match to TRBD1 (5 bases). Per germline, CDR1 LNHDA and CDR2 SQIVND (reference sequence). The CDR3 has 14 residues. Between the trimmed V and J ends, which lost 5 bases and 8 bases, there was a span of 15 bases. DNA of the CDR3: TGTGCCAGTAGTTCAACAGGAAGAAGGGAAAAACTGTTTTTT. This codes for CASSSTGRREKLFF. The full variable domain, rest sourced from reference TRBV19 and TRBJ1-4, is DGGITQSPKYLFRKEGQNVTLSCEQNLNHDAMYWYRQDPGQGLRLIYYSQIVNDFQKGDIAEGYSVSREKKESFPLTVTSAQKNPTAFYLCASSSTGRREKLFFGSGTQLSVL.

The chain carries TRBV4-1 and TRBJ2-1; D is uncertain. This CDR3 has 15 amino acids. The V and J ends lost 5 bases and 5 bases respectively, with 16 bases between them. Per germline, CDR1 MGHRA and CDR2 YSYEKL. CDR3: CASSATDQIDNEQFF. As DNA, the CDR3 is TGCGCCAGCAGCGCAACTGATCAAATAGACAATGAGCAGTTCTTC.

This chain joins TRBV28 and TRBJ2-1; D possibly corresponds to TRBD2 (5 bases). With 1 base removed from V and 7 bases from J, the gap between germline ends came to 5 bases. Germline CDR1 MDHEN, CDR2 SYDVKM. The CDR3 loop spans 12 amino acids. The CDR3 DNA is TGTGCCAGCAGTTTATCGGGGAATGAGCAGTTCTTC. Translating gives CASSLSGNEQFF.

The chain joins TRBV5-5 to TRBJ2-6; D is ambiguous. Germline CDR1 SGHKS, CDR2 YYEKEE (reference sequence). The CDR3 contains 13 residues. V was cut by 2 bases and J by 3 bases, with 3 bases left in between. CDR3 DNA sequence: TGTGCCAGCAGCTTCCATGGGGCCAACGTCCTGACTTTC. Translating gives CASSFHGANVLTF.

V is TRBV30 and J is TRBJ1-5, with D hard to call. CDR1 and CDR2 (germline): GTSNPN, SVGIG (reference sequence). V was cut by 2 bases and J by 5 bases, with 16 bases left in between. The CDR3 is 15 residues long. CDR3 loop: CAWSTRPDPDQPQHF. The CDR3 DNA reads as TGTGCCTGGAGTACTAGGCCCGACCCTGATCAGCCCCAGCATTTT.

The chain recombines TRBV18 with TRBJ1-3, with D hard to call. The CDR3 has 15 amino acids. The V end lost 4 bases, the J end lost 0 bases, and 10 bases lay between the germline ends. Germline-derived CDR1 and CDR2 are KGHSH and LQKENI. The CDR3 here is CASSLSGSSGNTIYF. The CDR3 DNA follows: TGTGCCAGCTCACTAAGCGGGAGCTCTGGAAACACCATATATTTT.

V is TRBV14 and J is TRBJ1-1, with D perhaps TRBD1 (5 bases). From germline, CDR1 is SGHDN and CDR2 FVKESK. This CDR3 contains 18 residues. The V end was cut by 0 bases, the J end by 4 bases, with 21 bases between. In DNA form, the CDR3 reads TGTGCCAGCAGCCAAGAAGAATACAAAGGGGCTTTGGGCACTGAAGCTTTCTTT. Translation: CASSQEEYKGALGTEAFF.

Only one count was recorded for this clone. The V and J genes are TRBV27 and TRBJ1-1; a weak D match, TRBD1 (6 bases). V gave up 1 base and J gave up 4 bases, with 10 bases separating them. The CDR3 loop spans 14 amino acids. Germline CDR1 and CDR2: MNHEY and SMNVEV (reference sequence). DNA for the CDR3: TGTGCCAGCAGTTTATTGGGGGGGCCCACTGAAGCTTTCTTT. It codes for CASSLLGGPTEAFF.

V is TRBV10-1 and J is TRBJ2-3; no definite D call. Trimming shortened V by 0 bases and J by 2 bases, and 9 bases separated the two germline ends. The CDR3 consists of 15 residues. Per the germline V gene, CDR1 is WNHNN and CDR2 is SYGVQD (reference sequence). CDR3 amino acids: CASSESRIHTDTQYF. In DNA, the CDR3 is TGCGCCAGCAGTGAGTCCAGAATCCACACAGATACGCAGTATTTT.

The rearrangement joins TRBV5-4 to TRBJ1-1; 9 bases line up with TRBD1. CDR1 is SGHNT, CDR2 YYREEE, per germline (reference sequence). This CDR3 comprises 15 residues. Trimming took 5 bases from V and 1 from J; bases not matched to a gene: 6. CDR3 protein: CASRDQTGGNTEAFF. The CDR3 DNA reads as TGTGCCAGCAGGGACCAGACAGGGGGGAACACTGAAGCTTTCTTT.

This clone appeared a few times. J is TRBJ1-4 and V is TRBV7-9, with 9 positions matching TRBD1. From germline, CDR1 is SEHNR and CDR2 FQNEAQ (reference sequence). With 5 bases clipped from V and 6 bases from J, the junction kept 7 bases outside the gene matches. This CDR3 has 15 residues. The chain's CDR3 is CASSHLGQGDEKLFF. The CDR3 DNA is TGTGCCAGCAGCCACTTGGGACAGGGTGATGAAAAACTGTTTTTT.

The gene calls are TRBV4-3 and TRBJ2-1; D possibly corresponds to TRBD2 (6 bases). The V and J ends lost 0 bases and 8 bases respectively, with 14 bases between them. Germline V CDR1 and CDR2: LGHNA, YSLEER. The CDR3 loop spans 15 amino acids. For the CDR3, the DNA is TGCGCCAGCAGCCAAGAATTAGCGGAGGGCGATGAGCAGTTCTTC. It is translated as CASSQELAEGDEQFF.

The chain combines TRBV14 with TRBJ1-2; 8 positions match TRBD1. CDR3 size: 12 residues. CDR1 and CDR2 (germline): SGHDN, FVKESK. The ends lost 7 bases at V and 5 bases at J; junction bases unmatched: 3. CDR3 loop: CASNTGGYGYTF. CDR3 nucleotides: TGTGCCAGCAACACAGGGGGTTATGGCTACACCTTC.

This chain connects TRBV29-1 to TRBJ1-4, with D unresolved. CDR3 length: 14 amino acids. The germline V and J ends were trimmed by 4 bases and 4 bases, with 13 bases remaining between them. Germline values: CDR1 SQVTM, CDR2 ANQGSEA. The CDR3 sequence is CSVVGGWGNEKLFF. The CDR3 DNA reads TGCAGCGTTGTGGGAGGGTGGGGTAATGAAAAACTGTTTTTT.

The chain combines TRBV27 with TRBJ2-1; a possible D gene is TRBD2 (6 bases). Germline V gene data show CDR1 as MNHEY and CDR2 as SMNVEV (reference sequence). V was cut by 5 bases and J by 0 bases, with 11 bases left in between. CDR3 length equals 15 residues. Here the CDR3 reads CASSPVAASYNEQFF. In nucleotides, the CDR3 is TGTGCCAGCAGTCCAGTAGCGGCCTCCTACAATGAGCAGTTCTTC.

This rearrangement joins TRBV25-1 to TRBJ2-5; D gene unclear. CDR3 size: 14 residues. V was cut by 4 bases and J by 4 bases, with 13 bases left in between. CDR1 is MGHDK and CDR2 is SYGVNS in the germline V gene. The CDR3 protein is CASSGVTFLETQYF. CDR3 nucleotides: TGTGCCAGCAGTGGAGTGACATTCCTAGAGACCCAGTACTTC.

The CDR3 region is CASSVTQGDTQYF. In DNA form, the CDR3 reads TGTGCCAGCAGCGTCACCCAGGGAGATACGCAGTATTTT. The chain joins TRBV9 to TRBJ2-3; D is perhaps TRBD1 (5 bases). Trimming stripped 2 bases from V and 5 bases from J, with 9 bases between. The CDR3 has 13 residues. The germline V gene has CDR1 SGDLS and CDR2 YYNGEE.

This clone has just a few counts. This chain uses TRBV19 with TRBJ2-3; weak D call: TRBD1 (6 bases). Trimming removed 6 bases from V and 5 bases from J, with 9 bases in between. This CDR3 has 12 residues. Germline values: CDR1 LNHDA, CDR2 SQIVND (reference sequence). CDR3 sequence reads: CASSTGRDTQYF. Here the CDR3 DNA reads TGTGCCAGTAGCACAGGGAGAGATACGCAGTATTTT.

The chain recombines TRBV6-6 with TRBJ1-1; weak D call: TRBD1 (5 bases). The CDR3 contains 15 residues. Germline assignment: CDR1 MNHNY and CDR2 SVGAGI (reference sequence). The V end lost 0 bases, the J end lost 6 bases, and 14 bases lay between the germline ends. DNA of the CDR3: TGTGCCAGCAGTTACTCGAACTTTCAGGGTTCTGAAGCTTTCTTT. Amino acids: CASSYSNFQGSEAFF.

The chain joins TRBV19 to TRBJ1-5, with a weak D call TRBD1 (5 bases). The CDR3 contains 14 residues. Trimming pared 6 bases from V and 2 bases from J, leaving 11 bases between. Germline CDR1 LNHDA, CDR2 SQIVND (reference sequence). In DNA form, the CDR3 reads TGTGCCAGTAGGGTCCGGGGGGGCAATCAGCCCCAGCATTTT. Translating it yields CASRVRGGNQPQHF.

As regards this clone: A read error may account for a junction end that differs from germline. The chain carries TRBV2 and TRBJ2-1, with D tentatively TRBD2 (6 bases). Germline-derived CDR1 and CDR2 are SNHLY and FYNNEI. This CDR3 is built from 12 residues. CDR3 bases: TGTGCCAGCAGTGAATCAAGGACTAAGCGGGTCTTC. This gives the protein CASSESRTKRVF.

This clone was detected a few times. The V and J genes are TRBV5-1 and TRBJ2-2; 10 bases are a match to TRBD1. V lost 5 bases to trimming and J lost 2 bases; unmatched junction nucleotides: 9. The CDR3 sequence is 17 residues long. Looked up from germline, CDR1 is SGHRS and CDR2 is YFSETQ. The CDR3 reads CASRSRTGGSNTGELFF. CDR3 coding DNA: TGCGCCAGCAGGTCTCGGACAGGGGGTTCAAACACCGGGGAGCTGTTTTTT. Full variable domain (missing parts from reference TRBV5-1 and TRBJ2-2): KAGVTQTPRYLIKTRGQQVTLSCSPISGHRSVSWYQQTPGQGLQFLFEYFSETQRNKGNFPGRFSGRQFSNSRSEMNVSTLELGDSALYLCASRSRTGGSNTGELFFGEGSRLTVL.

This clone showed up just a few times. The chain is built from TRBV27 and TRBJ1-5, with a tentative D call TRBD1 (5 bases). V was trimmed by 5 bases and J by 3 bases, leaving 14 bases between them. CDR3 size: 15 residues. CDR1 MNHEY and CDR2 SMNVEV come from the germline V gene (reference sequence). In nucleotides, the CDR3 is TGTGCCAGCAGTCCCGAAGCAGGGTACAATCAGCCCCAGCATTTT. The encoded protein is CASSPEAGYNQPQHF.

The chain combines TRBV6-5 with TRBJ2-7; D unresolved. Trimming stripped 10 bases from V and 1 base from J, with 14 bases between. Germline values: CDR1 MNHEY, CDR2 SVGAGI. This CDR3 has 13 amino acids. Here the CDR3 DNA reads TGTGCCACCAGCTACGACACATCCTACGAGCAGTACTTC. Translating gives CATSYDTSYEQYF.

The chain carries TRBV9 and TRBJ2-3, with TRBD1 matching 8 bases. J lost 3 bases, V lost 0 bases, and 0 bases had no gene match. Germline CDR1 SGDLS, CDR2 YYNGEE. The CDR3 is made up of 14 amino acids. CDR3 nucleotide sequence: TGTGCCAGCAGCGTAGACAGGGGGACAGATACGCAGTATTTT. Translated, it gives CASSVDRGTDTQYF.

The chain couples TRBV30 to TRBJ1-2, with D unclear. Trimming took off 3 bases at V and 4 bases at J, with 24 bases between the two ends. CDR3 length: 17 amino acids. Germline V gives CDR1 GTSNPN, CDR2 SVGIG (reference sequence). The CDR3 nucleotides read TGTGCCTGGAGCCCGCCGGGTCTAGCGTCTTCCCTCTATGGCTACACCTTC. Translating gives CAWSPPGLASSLYGYTF.